The 19 T cell receptor beta chains reported below all come from one sample, sequenced in a study of T cell responses to AZD1222 COVID-19 vaccine. TCRdb keeps only in-frame clones here, not all; method: immunoSEQ multiplex PCR. The table lists 95,000 to 130,000 clones, roughly 92% of them singletons, with roughly 1.5% in the top ten. The input for sequencing was peripheral blood, taken 28 days after the second AZD1222 dose. These receptors were taken from an adult who received the AZD1222 COVID-19 vaccine.

Sample share makes this clone medium-sized (0.01 to 0.1%). The chain employs TRBV28 and TRBJ1-2; tentatively, D is TRBD1 (5 bases). The length of the CDR3 is 12 residues. The V gene's germline CDR1 is MDHEN and CDR2 SYDVKM. V shed 2 bases and J shed 4 bases, with 5 bases lying between them. This CDR3 is CASSLGGYGYTF. The DNA for the CDR3 is TGTGCCAGCAGTTTAGGGGGCTATGGCTACACCTTC.

A remark on this clone: This sample includes further DNA sequences coding for the same CDR3. The chain couples TRBV28 to TRBJ1-2; D unclear. The CDR3 covers 11 residues. The ends were cut back, 3 bases at V and 5 bases at J, with 4 bases in the middle. The germline gives CDR1 MDHEN, CDR2 SYDVKM. The DNA for the CDR3 is TGTGCCAGCAGTTTCCCGTATGGCTACACCTTC. Translation: CASSFPYGYTF.

The chain couples TRBV6-6 to TRBJ1-5, with D perhaps TRBD1 (5 bases). Germline V lookup: CDR1 MNHNY, CDR2 SVGAGI (reference sequence). With 6 bases removed from V and 7 bases from J, the gap between germline ends came to 25 bases. CDR3 length: 17 residues. The DNA for the CDR3 is TGTGCCAGCAGACGAGGACGGGGGATTTTGGTCCCACAGCCCCAGCATTTT. It is translated as CASRRGRGILVPQPQHF.

The chain joins TRBV9 to TRBJ1-3; D might be TRBD1 (5 bases). The CDR3 has 18 residues. V shed 1 base and J shed 0 bases, with 17 bases lying between them. CDR1 SGDLS and CDR2 YYNGEE come from the germline V gene. CDR3 region: CASSVNLGLGDSGNTIYF. The CDR3 DNA sequence: TGTGCCAGCAGCGTAAATCTGGGATTGGGGGACTCTGGAAACACCATATATTTT.

The J gene is TRBJ2-3, the V gene TRBV19; D not resolved. CDR3 length: 14 residues. Germline-derived CDR1 and CDR2 are LNHDA and SQIVND (reference sequence). The V gene lost 1 base and the J gene lost 0 bases, with 5 bases spanning the gap. The CDR3 region has the DNA TGTGCCAGTAGTATAGCCTTAAGCACAGATACGCAGTATTTT. This sequence encodes CASSIALSTDTQYF.

The chain links TRBV5-6 to TRBJ2-1, with 9 bases identical to TRBD2. Unmatched junction bases numbered 4, after V lost 8 bases and J lost 4 bases. This CDR3 is 13 amino acids long. Germline V lookup: CDR1 SGHDT, CDR2 YYEEEE. The CDR3 reads CASQAGGYNEQFF. The CDR3 DNA reads as TGTGCCAGTCAAGCGGGAGGATACAATGAGCAGTTCTTC.

V gene TRBV29-1 combines with J gene TRBJ2-2, with 7 bases that match TRBD2. The CDR3 spans 13 residues. Germline CDR1 reads SQVTM; CDR2 reads ANQGSEA. The ends lost 5 bases at V and 1 base at J; junction bases unmatched: 1. In nucleotides, the CDR3 is TGCAGCGTTTCTAGCGGGAACACCGGGGAGCTGTTTTTT. Translation gives CSVSSGNTGELFF.

The V and J genes are TRBV4-2 and TRBJ2-2, with 8 bases aligning to TRBD1. CDR1 LGHNA and CDR2 YNFKEQ come from the germline V gene. The CDR3 runs to 16 residues. The V and J ends lost 2 bases and 3 bases, in that order; junction bases with no gene match: 5. Here the CDR3 reads CASSQPDRGDTGELFF. In DNA form, the CDR3 reads TGTGCCAGCAGCCAACCTGACAGGGGTGACACCGGGGAGCTGTTTTTT.

The genes are TRBV4-2 and TRBJ1-6; 7 nucleotides align to TRBD1. V was clipped by 3 bases and J by 5 bases; unmatched bases: 4. The germline gives CDR1 LGHNA, CDR2 YNFKEQ. The CDR3 is 15 residues long. CDR3: CASSQSGQNNSPLHF. The CDR3 DNA reads as TGTGCCAGCAGCCAGTCGGGACAGAATAATTCACCCCTCCACTTT.

The chain combines TRBV19 with TRBJ2-4; D is ambiguous. From germline, CDR1 is LNHDA and CDR2 SQIVND (reference sequence). There are 15 residues in the CDR3. Trimming pared 4 bases from V and 0 bases from J, leaving 10 bases between. The CDR3 loop reads CASSTSQLAKNIQYF. The CDR3, as DNA: TGTGCCAGTAGTACCAGCCAGTTAGCCAAAAACATTCAGTACTTC.

This clone was seen a single time. The chain recombines TRBV24-1 with TRBJ1-4, with D unclear. Looked up from germline, CDR1 is KGHDR and CDR2 is SFDVKD. Trimming stripped 4 bases from V and 7 bases from J, with 3 bases between. The CDR3 covers 11 residues. The CDR3 is CATSEVEKLFF. The CDR3 region has the DNA TGTGCCACCAGTGAGGTTGAAAAACTGTTTTTT.

The chain employs TRBV6-4 and TRBJ2-1; D may be TRBD2 (6 bases). The germline V gene encodes CDR1 MRHNA and CDR2 SNTAGT. Trimming took 3 bases from V and 12 from J, leaving 15 bases between them. The CDR3 is 13 residues long. CDR3 in amino acids: CASSEAGLSRQFF. CDR3 in DNA: TGTGCCAGCAGTGAGGCCGGACTATCGCGGCAGTTCTTC.

V is TRBV2 and J is TRBJ2-2, with D perhaps matching TRBD2 (6 bases). Trimming removed 2 bases from V and 6 bases from J, with 10 bases in between. This CDR3 spans 14 amino acids. Germline V gene sequence: CDR1 SNHLY, CDR2 FYNNEI. In DNA form, the CDR3 reads TGTGCCAGCAGTGAAACGGGAGAGGCCGGGGAGCTGTTTTTT. Its protein product is CASSETGEAGELFF.

The J gene is TRBJ2-3, the V gene TRBV28, with D unclear. Between the trimmed V and J ends, which lost 5 bases and 5 bases, there was a span of 2 bases. Germline-derived CDR1 and CDR2 are MDHEN and SYDVKM. The CDR3 runs to 10 residues. CDR3 in amino acids: CASSLDTQYF. The CDR3 DNA follows: TGTGCCAGCAGTCTAGATACGCAGTATTTT.

A single count supports this clone. The chain recombines TRBV28 with TRBJ2-7, with 11 bases matching TRBD1. Trimming at V came to 8 bases and at J to 4 bases, leaving 4 bases not matched to a gene. This CDR3 spans 13 amino acids. Germline V gene lookup returns CDR1 MDHEN and CDR2 SYDVKM. The CDR3 sequence: CASQGQGAYEQYF. The CDR3 nucleotides are TGTGCCAGCCAAGGACAGGGGGCTTACGAGCAGTACTTC.

The chain has TRBV6-5 and TRBJ2-7; 9 nucleotides match TRBD1. J lost 5 bases, V lost 0 bases, and 5 bases had no gene match. CDR1 is MNHEY and CDR2 is SVGAGI in the germline V gene. The CDR3 has 15 residues. The CDR3 sequence is CASSYSDRGENEQYF. For the CDR3, the DNA is TGTGCCAGCAGTTACTCGGACAGGGGTGAGAACGAGCAGTACTTC.

The chain is built from TRBV7-2 and TRBJ1-6; D perhaps matches TRBD1 (6 bases). Germline CDR1 reads SGHTA; CDR2 reads FQGNSA. V was shortened by 7 bases and J by 3 bases, with 16 bases between the two germline ends. The CDR3 sequence is 16 residues long. In nucleotides, the CDR3 is TGTGCCAGCACTCAACGGGGGGCGGGCTATAATTCACCCCTCCACTTT. Protein product: CASTQRGAGYNSPLHF.

The chain uses TRBV7-8 and TRBJ2-5; 8 nucleotides match TRBD1. Trimming took 1 base from V and 5 from J; bases not matched to a gene: 9. The germline gives CDR1 SGHVS, CDR2 FQNEAQ. The CDR3 is made up of 16 amino acids. The CDR3: CASSLGTGLLPETQYF. CDR3 in DNA: TGTGCCAGCAGCTTAGGGACAGGGCTTCTACCGGAGACCCAGTACTTC.

The chain recombines TRBV13 with TRBJ2-7; 10 bases map to TRBD1. The CDR3 extends over 15 amino acids. CDR1 and CDR2 (germline): PRHDT, FYEKMQ (reference sequence). The V gene end was trimmed by 3 bases and the J gene end by 6 bases; junction bases not matched to a gene: 8. CDR3 sequence: CASSFLGQGDREQYF. The CDR3 bases are TGTGCCAGCAGCTTCTTAGGACAGGGGGATCGCGAGCAGTACTTC.